The 3 T cell receptor beta chains below all came from one sample that was sequenced in a study of cytomegalovirus exposure and HLA in healthy donors. PCR amplification relied on 60 Vbeta primers (plus 13 Jbeta primers). TCRdb's table, derived via immunoSEQ multiplex PCR, lists solely in-frame clones and lacks some. In the table there are some 98,000 clones, more than 65% of which are singletons. The source material was PBMCs. The receptors here all came from a human donor in good health.

V and J are TRBV6-5 and TRBJ1-2; D is unclear. The germline gives CDR1 MNHEY, CDR2 SVGAGI. The CDR3 contains 13 residues. Trimming removed 6 bases at V and 4 bases at J, with 12 bases between. CDR3 in amino acids: CASSLNGGYGYTF. For the CDR3, the DNA is TGTGCCAGCAGCCTTAACGGTGGCTATGGCTACACCTTC.

The V and J genes are TRBV9 and TRBJ2-3; D is perhaps TRBD1 (6 bases). This CDR3 is built from 14 residues. V dropped 3 bases and J dropped 4 bases, with 12 bases sitting between them. The V gene's germline CDR1 is SGDLS and CDR2 YYNGEE. CDR3 region: CASSDPTGSDTQYF. The CDR3 DNA reads TGTGCCAGCAGCGACCCTACAGGGTCAGATACGCAGTATTTT.

The CDR3 spells CASSPTGQGMTGELFF. The CDR3 nucleotides read TGTGCCAGCTCACCGACGGGACAGGGGATGACCGGGGAGCTGTTTTTT. This chain joins TRBV18 and TRBJ2-2; TRBD1 matches at 10 bases. The CDR3 has 16 residues. Trimming cost V 3 bases and J 5 bases; bases outside gene matches: 6. CDR1 and CDR2 from the germline V gene are KGHSH and LQKENI.